One and the same sample provided the 6 T cell receptor beta chains below, sequenced in a study of T cell responses to AZD1222 COVID-19 vaccine. Clones were sequenced by immunoSEQ multiplex PCR, and TCRdb holds only the in-frame ones, with some missing. The table has tens of thousands of clones, around 86% seen once. The sequenced sample was peripheral blood, obtained on day 0 of AZD1222 vaccination. Source of these receptors: an adult in good health.

The genes are TRBV7-3 and TRBJ1-5; D uncertain. Trimming removed 3 bases from V and 1 base from J, with 4 bases in between. There are 13 residues in the CDR3. Germline loops: CDR1 SGHTA, CDR2 FQGTGA. The CDR3, as DNA: TGTGCCAGCAGCTTGTGGAGCAATCAGCCCCAGCATTTT. The encoded protein is CASSLWSNQPQHF.

The genes are TRBV3-1 (or the pseudogene TRBV3-2) and TRBJ1-2, with 8 bases identical to TRBD1. The CDR3 is 13 amino acids. After removal of 3 bases from V and 6 bases from J, the junction contained 3 bases not matched to a gene. The germline gives CDR1 LGHDT, CDR2 YNNKEL (reference sequence). This chain's CDR3 is CASSHGQGDGYTF. The CDR3 DNA sequence: TGTGCCAGCAGCCACGGACAGGGAGATGGCTACACCTTC.

This chain joins TRBV6-5 and TRBJ1-4; the match to TRBD1 covers 8 bases. Germline loops: CDR1 MNHEY, CDR2 SVGAGI. The CDR3 has 14 amino acids. Trimming took 5 bases from V and 8 from J; bases not matched to a gene: 7. DNA of the CDR3: TGTGCCAGCAGTCGGGACAGGCTGGGGGAAAAACTGTTTTTT. It translates to CASSRDRLGEKLFF.

A single count supports this clone. The V call is TRBV10-2, the J call TRBJ2-7; the match to TRBD1 covers 9 bases. The germline gives CDR1 WSHSY, CDR2 SAAADI. The CDR3 covers 13 residues. With 4 bases clipped from V and 6 bases from J, the junction kept 4 bases outside the gene matches. The CDR3 region has the DNA TGCGCCAGCAGTGGGACAGGGGTGGCCGAGCAGTACTTC. Translation gives CASSGTGVAEQYF.

The chain links TRBV20-1 to TRBJ2-2; 8 bases map to TRBD1. Unmatched junction bases numbered 2, after V lost 3 bases and J lost 5 bases. Germline V gene data show CDR1 as DFQATT and CDR2 as SNEGSKA (reference sequence). The CDR3 loop spans 13 amino acids. The CDR3: CSASNRGTGELFF. As DNA, the CDR3 is TGCAGTGCTAGTAACAGGGGGACCGGGGAGCTGTTTTTT.

The chain carries TRBV20-1 and TRBJ2-3, with 7 bases lining up with TRBD2. This CDR3 spans 15 amino acids. J was trimmed by 2 bases and V by 3 bases; bases with no gene match: 8. Germline CDR1 reads DFQATT; CDR2 reads SNEGSKA (reference sequence). Here the CDR3 reads CSASSSRGTTDTQYF. The CDR3 DNA is TGCAGTGCTAGTTCCTCGCGGGGGACCACAGATACGCAGTATTTT.